This TCR beta chain stems from a study of response to subunit inactivated influenza vaccine. General study findings and limits: It was the authors' suggestion that each seasonal influenza vaccination recruits few new T cells.

The CDR3 extends over 14 amino acids. V shed 6 bases, J shed 4 bases, and the junction held 8 bases outside the gene matches. Germline-derived CDR1 and CDR2 are DFQATT and SNEGSKA (reference sequence). TCRdb used MiXCR to reprocess the RT-PCR reads, holding one entry per CDR3 protein. Of over 650,000 distinct CDR3 sequences in the sample, under 20% were seen once. On this clonotype: The antigen remains unidentified.

The J gene is TRBJ2-3, the V gene TRBV20-1; 9 positions match TRBD2. Sample: PBMCs from blood, taken approximately 5 days after vaccination. The sequence was obtained from a man aged 50 or older who received an inactivated influenza vaccine. The CDR3: CSAGLALEPDTQYF. For the CDR3, the DNA is TGCAGTGCGGGACTAGCCCTGGAGCCAGATACGCAGTATTTT.